The 7 T cell receptor beta chains below all came from one sample that was sequenced in a study of cytomegalovirus exposure and HLA in healthy donors. A multiplex PCR was run with 60 Vbeta primers and 13 Jbeta primers. Assay used: immunoSEQ multiplex PCR; TCRdb lists only in-frame clones, some missing. This sample's table has roughly 72,000 clones. Source material: PBMCs. The receptors shown here come from a man between 18 and 35 years old in good health and CMV-seropositive.

The chain has TRBV7-2 and TRBJ2-1; maybe TRBD2 (6 bases). The CDR3 is 16 amino acids. Between the trimmed V and J ends, which lost 0 bases and 3 bases, there was a span of 12 bases. CDR1 is SGHTA and CDR2 is FQGNSA in the germline V gene. In nucleotides, the CDR3 is TGTGCCAGCAGCTTAGCGGGCGGGGTCAGCTACAATGAGCAGTTCTTC. As protein: CASSLAGGVSYNEQFF.

This rearrangement joins TRBV9 to TRBJ2-7; TRBD1 might be the D (6 bases). Between the trimmed V and J ends, which lost 4 bases and 0 bases, there was a span of 14 bases. Germline V gene lookup returns CDR1 SGDLS and CDR2 YYNGEE. CDR3 length equals 15 residues. CDR3 sequence: CASSPDRRSSYEQYF. The CDR3 DNA follows: TGTGCCAGCAGCCCAGACAGGAGGAGCTCCTACGAGCAGTACTTC.

The chain carries TRBV29-1 and TRBJ2-6, with TRBD1 matching over 8 bases. The CDR3 extends over 18 amino acids. The germline CDR1 and CDR2 sequences are SQVTM and ANQGSEA. After removal of 6 bases from V and 3 bases from J, the junction contained 16 bases not matched to a gene. The CDR3 region has the DNA TGCAGCGTCACCGGATCGGACAGGGTTGTCGGTGGGGCCAACGTCCTGACTTTC. This codes for CSVTGSDRVVGGANVLTF. Supplemented by reference TRBV29-1 and TRBJ2-6, the full variable domain reads SAVISQKPSRDICQRGTSLTIQCQVDSQVTMMFWYRQQPGQSLTLIATANQGSEATYESGFVIDKFPISRPNLTFSTLTVSNMSPEDSSIYLCSVTGSDRVVGGANVLTFGAGSRLTVL.

The chain has TRBV7-9 and TRBJ1-1; TRBD1 is a possible D gene (5 bases). Trimming pared 2 bases from V and 6 bases from J, leaving 13 bases between. CDR1 is SEHNR and CDR2 is FQNEAQ in the germline V gene (reference sequence). This CDR3 contains 14 residues. The CDR3 loop reads CASSLTREQSEAFF. For the CDR3, the DNA is TGTGCCAGCAGCTTAACCAGGGAACAATCTGAAGCTTTCTTT.

The chain joins TRBV7-9 to TRBJ2-1; D is perhaps TRBD2 (6 bases). The CDR3 length is 18 residues. Trimming cost V 0 bases and J 6 bases, with 21 bases left between them. In germline, CDR1 is SEHNR, CDR2 FQNEAQ (reference sequence). CDR3 sequence (DNA): TGTGCCAGCAGCTTAGCCGAGGTGGGAGGCCGTAGATCCAATGAGCAGTTCTTC. It is translated as CASSLAEVGGRRSNEQFF.

The chain joins TRBV2 to TRBJ2-2; 7 bases align to TRBD2. The V gene's germline CDR1 is SNHLY and CDR2 FYNNEI. The V gene end was trimmed by 4 bases and the J gene end by 4 bases; junction bases not matched to a gene: 6. This CDR3 comprises 15 residues. As DNA, the CDR3 is TGTGCCAGCAGTGTGGCGGGAGTGTTCACCGGGGAGCTGTTTTTT. Translated, it gives CASSVAGVFTGELFF.

The chain is built from TRBV9 and TRBJ2-3; maybe TRBD2 (6 bases). V was cut by 4 bases and J by 1 base, with 13 bases left in between. Per germline, CDR1 SGDLS and CDR2 YYNGEE. The CDR3 is made up of 15 amino acids. CDR3 protein: CASSSRLDGTDTQYF. The CDR3 region has the DNA TGTGCCAGCAGCTCCCGACTAGATGGCACAGATACGCAGTATTTT.